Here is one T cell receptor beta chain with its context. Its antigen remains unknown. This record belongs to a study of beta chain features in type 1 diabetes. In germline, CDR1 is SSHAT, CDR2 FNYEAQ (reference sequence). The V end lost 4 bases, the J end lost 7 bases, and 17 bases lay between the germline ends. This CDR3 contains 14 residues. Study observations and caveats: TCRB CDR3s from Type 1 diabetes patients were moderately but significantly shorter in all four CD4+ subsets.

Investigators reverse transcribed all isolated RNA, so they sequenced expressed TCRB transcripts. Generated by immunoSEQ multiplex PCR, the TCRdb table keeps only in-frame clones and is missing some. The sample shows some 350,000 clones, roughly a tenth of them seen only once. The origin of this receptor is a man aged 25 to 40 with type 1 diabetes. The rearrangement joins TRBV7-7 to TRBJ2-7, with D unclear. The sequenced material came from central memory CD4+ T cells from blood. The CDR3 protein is CASSYLTDPREQYF. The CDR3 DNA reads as TGTGCCAGCAGCTATCTGACTGACCCTAGGGAGCAGTACTTC.